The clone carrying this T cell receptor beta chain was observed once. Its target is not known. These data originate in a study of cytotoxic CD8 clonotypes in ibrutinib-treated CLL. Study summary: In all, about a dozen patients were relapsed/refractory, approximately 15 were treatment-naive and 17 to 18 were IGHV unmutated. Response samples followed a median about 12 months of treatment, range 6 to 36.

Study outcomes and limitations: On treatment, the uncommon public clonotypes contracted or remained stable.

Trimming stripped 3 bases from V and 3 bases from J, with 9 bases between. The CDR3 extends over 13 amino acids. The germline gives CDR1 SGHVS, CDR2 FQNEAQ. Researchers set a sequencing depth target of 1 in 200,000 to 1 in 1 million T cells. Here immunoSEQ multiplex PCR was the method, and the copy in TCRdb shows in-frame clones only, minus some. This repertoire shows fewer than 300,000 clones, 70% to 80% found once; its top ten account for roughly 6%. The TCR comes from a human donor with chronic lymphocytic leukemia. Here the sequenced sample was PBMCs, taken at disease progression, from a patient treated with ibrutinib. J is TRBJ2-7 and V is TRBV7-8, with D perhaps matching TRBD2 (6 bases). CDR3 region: CASSFTGDYEQYF. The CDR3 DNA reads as TGTGCCAGCAGCTTCACGGGGGACTACGAGCAGTACTTC.